The 32 T cell receptor beta chains listed next were all sequenced from one sample in a study of T cells in women clearing cervical HPV infection. The method was immunoSEQ multiplex PCR; TCRdb's version includes in-frame clones alone and lacks a portion of them. Its listing shows about 40,000 clones. The sample comprised blood buffy coat. All receptors derive from a woman between 18 and 70 years old with a cervical HPV16 infection that either progressed to CIN3+ or cleared (not recorded which).

Concerning this clone itself: The observed sequence ends 3 residues before the CDR3 terminus, with the missing tail filled in from the germline J gene. This rearrangement joins TRBV20-1 to TRBJ1-1; TRBD1 is a possible D gene (5 bases). The CDR3 runs to 16 residues. V dropped 6 bases and J dropped 1 base, with 21 bases sitting between them. Germline V gives CDR1 DFQATT, CDR2 SNEGSKA (reference sequence). CDR3 DNA, as far as it was read: TGCAGTGCCCGAGAGACCTCGGGAAGGGGGAACACTGAA. This codes for CSARETSGRGNTE. The whole CDR3 is CSARETSGRGNTEAFF.

With regard to this clone: The read falls 3 residues short of the CDR3 end, and the missing part is taken from the germline J gene. The chain couples TRBV7-9 to TRBJ1-2; 9 bases are a match to TRBD1. Germline lookup yields CDR1 SEHNR and CDR2 FQNEAQ (reference sequence). The CDR3 covers 15 residues. CDR3 sequence reads: CASSPRDRDSYDYTF. The sequenced CDR3 bases are TGTGCCAGCAGCCCCCGGGACAGGGACTCCTACGAC.

To note about this clone: The CDR3 goes on 3 residues after the read ends, and that part is filled in from the germline J gene. The gene calls are TRBV12-5 and TRBJ1-3, with a tentative D call TRBD1 (5 bases). V lost 6 bases to trimming and J lost 0 bases, with 24 bases between them. The length of the CDR3 is 19 residues. CDR1 and CDR2 from the germline V gene are LGHNT and FRNRAP. CDR3 region: CASGAPRGGLQSSGNTIYF. The sequenced part of the CDR3 DNA is TGTGCTAGTGGCGCACCCCGGGGGGGACTCCAGAGCTCTGGAAACACC.

In regard to this clone: Sequencing ends 3 residues short of the CDR3 end; the germline J gene provides the rest. The chain links TRBV2 to TRBJ1-2, with D perhaps TRBD1 (5 bases). Per the germline V gene, CDR1 is SNHLY and CDR2 is FYNNEI. The CDR3 loop spans 14 amino acids. The V end was cut by 7 bases, the J end by 6 bases, with 18 bases between. CDR3 DNA (partial): TGTGCCAGCAATCCTGGCGCAGGGATGAATGGC. It translates to CASNPGAGMNG. The entire CDR3 reads CASNPGAGMNGYTF.

Comment on this clone: The CDR3 is cut off 3 residues early in the read; its end comes from the germline J gene. The V and J genes are TRBV13 and TRBJ1-2, with 9 bases identical to TRBD1. This CDR3 has 15 residues. Germline V gene lookup returns CDR1 PRHDT and CDR2 FYEKMQ (reference sequence). The CDR3 is CASSLRGTGKVGYTF. CDR3 DNA (partial): TGTGCCAGCAGCTTAAGAGGGACAGGGAAAGTAGGC.

As concerns this clone: Coverage ceases 3 residues before the CDR3 finishes, and the germline J gene fills in the end. The rearrangement links TRBV2 to TRBJ2-1; 10 bases align to TRBD2. This CDR3 contains 15 residues. The V gene's germline CDR1 is SNHLY and CDR2 FYNNEI. V was pared by 8 bases and J by 9 bases, with 13 bases of the junction left unmatched. The CDR3 region is CASGALASGSSEQFF. The part of the CDR3 DNA that was read is TGTGCCAGCGGGGCTTTGGCTAGCGGGAGCAGTGAG. Supplemented by reference TRBV2 and TRBJ2-1, the full variable domain reads EPEVTQTPSHQVTQMGQEVILRCVPISNHLYFYWYRQILGQKVEFLVSFYNNEISEKSEIFDDQFSVERPDGSNFTLKIRSTKLEDSAMYFCASGALASGSSEQFFGPGTRLTVL.

As regards this clone: The read is 3 residues too short to cover the CDR3 end, so that end is filled in from the germline J gene. The chain couples TRBV10-2 to TRBJ2-1; D unclear. Germline V gene data show CDR1 as WSHSY and CDR2 as SAAADI. Trimming left V 6 bases short and J 1 base short, with 10 bases between. CDR3 length: 14 amino acids. The CDR3: CASRTVLSYNEQFF. The CDR3 bases that were read are TGCGCCAGCAGAACTGTCCTTTCCTACAATGAG.

As for this clone: A read error may account for a junction end that differs from germline. The CDR3 end is not reached by the read, which stops 3 residues before it; the germline J gene fills it in. This chain connects TRBV5-1 to TRBJ1-2, with 7 bases that match TRBD1. This CDR3 is 14 amino acids long. CDR1 and CDR2 (germline): SGHRS, YFSETQ. CDR3 sequence: CVSSLTIQGSGYTF. CDR3 bases read: TGCGTCAGCAGCTTGACGATACAGGGGTCCGGC. The variable domain in full, with the rest retrieved from reference TRBV5-1 and TRBJ1-2, is KAGVTQTPRYLIKTRGQQVTLSCSPISGHRSVSWYQQTPGQGLQFLFEYFSETQRNKGNFPGRFSGRQFSNSRSEMNVSTLELGDSALYLCVSSLTIQGSGYTFGSGTRLTVV.

Of note for this clone: The read halts 3 residues ahead of the CDR3 end, with the missing end drawn from the germline J gene. The V gene is TRBV7-9, the J gene TRBJ1-2; 7 positions agree with TRBD1. The germline V gene has CDR1 SEHNR and CDR2 FQNEAQ (reference sequence). This CDR3 is built from 13 residues. J lost 4 bases, V lost 5 bases, and 4 bases had no gene match. The CDR3 DNA, read in part, is TGTGCCAGCAGCCCACAGGGGATCTATGGC. Its protein product is CASSPQGIYG. The entire CDR3 is CASSPQGIYGYTF.

A remark on this clone: The read halts 3 residues ahead of the CDR3 end, with the missing end drawn from the germline J gene. The chain recombines TRBV2 with TRBJ2-7; D uncertain. CDR1 is SNHLY and CDR2 is FYNNEI in the germline V gene. V lost 5 bases and J 1 base, leaving 6 bases between the germline ends. The CDR3 consists of 12 residues. The CDR3 here is CASSQSSYEQYF. The covered CDR3 bases are TGTGCCAGCAGTCAGTCTTCCTACGAG.

With regard to this clone: The missing CDR3 end, 3 residues past where the read stops, is filled in from the germline J gene. The chain couples TRBV6-1 to TRBJ1-4, with a possible D match to TRBD1 (5 bases). Germline lookup yields CDR1 MNHNS and CDR2 SASEGT. Between the trimmed V and J ends, which lost 4 bases and 6 bases, there was a span of 15 bases. The CDR3 has 15 residues. CDR3 DNA (partial): TGTGCCAGCAGTGCCTCCCCGGGGGGGGATGAAAAA. Translating it yields CASSASPGGDEK. In full, the CDR3 is CASSASPGGDEKLFF.

About this clone: The CDR3 end falls 3 residues outside the read, so it is completed with the germline J gene. The chain is built from TRBV6-1 and TRBJ1-6; the match to TRBD1 covers 9 bases. The trim removed 2 bases at V and 9 bases at J, leaving 5 bases unmatched. Germline assignment: CDR1 MNHNS and CDR2 SASEGT. The CDR3 totals 15 residues. The chain's CDR3 is CASSESGQGSSPLHF. The sequenced part of the CDR3 DNA is TGTGCCAGCAGTGAATCGGGACAGGGATCTTCACCC.

About this clone: Sequencing ends 3 residues short of the CDR3 end; the germline J gene provides the rest. Other nucleotide sequences from this sample produce the same CDR3. This chain connects TRBV19 to TRBJ1-3; tentatively, D is TRBD1 (6 bases). The germline V and J ends were trimmed by 7 bases and 2 bases, with 9 bases remaining between them. CDR3 length equals 13 residues. The germline V gene has CDR1 LNHDA and CDR2 SQIVND (reference sequence). The CDR3 DNA, read in part, is TGTGCCAGTACCCGGACAGCTGGAAACACC. This encodes CASTRTAGNT. The full CDR3 is CASTRTAGNTIYF.

As regards this clone: Read sequence stops 3 residues before the CDR3 end, and the germline J gene provides the missing end. V usage is TRBV10-2 and J usage is TRBJ2-3; the match to TRBD2 covers 10 bases. The V segment lost 2 bases and the J segment 5 bases; nucleotides outside the gene matches: 7. Germline V CDR1 and CDR2: WSHSY, SAAADI. The CDR3 totals 16 residues. The sequenced CDR3 bases are TGCGCCAGCAGTGAGAAGCGCCTAGCGGGGGAAGATACG. This sequence encodes CASSEKRLAGEDT. From start to end, the CDR3 is CASSEKRLAGEDTQYF.

With regard to this clone: The read ends 3 residues early relative to the CDR3; the germline J gene fills the gap. This chain uses TRBV7-7 with TRBJ2-1; 13 bases line up with TRBD2. Germline V gives CDR1 SSHAT, CDR2 FNYEAQ (reference sequence). Trimming at V came to 4 bases and at J to 8 bases, leaving 5 bases not matched to a gene. This CDR3 is 15 amino acids long. CDR3 protein: CASSSGLAGVDEQFF. CDR3 DNA, as far as it was read: TGTGCCAGCAGCTCCGGACTAGCGGGGGTAGATGAG. The whole variable domain, remainder taken from reference TRBV7-7 and TRBJ2-1, is GAGVSQSPRYKVTKRGQDVTLRCDPISSHATLYWYQQALGQGPEFLTYFNYEAQPDKSGLPSDRFSAERPEGSISTLTIQRTEQRDSAMYRCASSSGLAGVDEQFFGPGTRLTVL.

A word on this clone: The missing CDR3 end, 3 residues past where the read stops, is filled in from the germline J gene. The V and J genes are TRBV7-3 and TRBJ2-3, with 9 bases aligning to TRBD2. V was pared by 4 bases and J by 5 bases, with 7 bases of the junction left unmatched. The CDR3 extends over 15 amino acids. Germline V gene data show CDR1 as SGHTA and CDR2 as FQGTGA. This chain's CDR3 is CASSSGGGAGDTQYF. CDR3 DNA (partial): TGTGCCAGCAGCTCGGGCGGGGGGGCCGGAGATACG.

Points on this clone: From the germline J gene comes the end of the CDR3, since the read stops 3 residues before it. J is TRBJ2-5 and V is TRBV7-7, with 7 bases matching TRBD1. The CDR3 consists of 13 residues. The V segment lost 5 bases and the J segment 2 bases; nucleotides outside the gene matches: 2. CDR1 and CDR2 (germline): SSHAT, FNYEAQ (reference sequence). The covered CDR3 bases are TGTGCCAGCAGCCCGGGACAGCAAGAGACC. Its translation is CASSPGQQET. The CDR3 in its entirety is CASSPGQQETQYF.

Concerning this clone: The read ends 3 residues shy of where the CDR3 ends; the end is completed using the germline J gene. The V gene is TRBV5-1, the J gene TRBJ2-3, with 7 bases fitting TRBD1. Trimming cost V 0 bases and J 5 bases; bases outside gene matches: 3. This CDR3 has 14 amino acids. From germline, CDR1 is SGHRS and CDR2 YFSETQ. The chain's CDR3 is CASSLGDSKDTQYF. The CDR3 bases that were read are TGCGCCAGCAGCTTGGGGGACAGTAAAGATACG.

Concerning this clone: The missing CDR3 end, 3 residues past where the read stops, is filled in from the germline J gene. V is TRBV6-1 and J is TRBJ2-5, with D perhaps matching TRBD2 (5 bases). The CDR3 extends over 15 amino acids. V was clipped by 2 bases and J by 5 bases, with 15 bases between them. The germline gives CDR1 MNHNS, CDR2 SASEGT. CDR3 DNA, as far as it was read: TGTGCCAGCAGTGAAACAAGGGAGCCGGGGGAGACC. Translation: CASSETREPGET. The full-length CDR3 reads as CASSETREPGETQYF.

Points on this clone: Read data end 3 residues before the CDR3 end; the end is taken from the germline J gene. J is TRBJ2-3 and V is TRBV20-1; TRBD2 matches at 10 bases. The CDR3 totals 13 residues. Germline trimming cut 5 bases from V and 4 bases from J; bases unmatched to any gene: 3. Germline V gene sequence: CDR1 DFQATT, CDR2 SNEGSKA (reference sequence). The part of the CDR3 DNA that was read is TGCAGTGCTCGGACTAGCGGCCCAGATACG. Its protein is CSARTSGPDT. The entire CDR3 protein is CSARTSGPDTQYF.

As to this clone: With the read ending 3 residues before the CDR3 end, the germline J gene is used to fill in that end. This chain uses TRBV6-1 with TRBJ2-3; D is undetermined. Germline values: CDR1 MNHNS, CDR2 SASEGT. CDR3 size: 15 residues. CDR3 region: CASSEDVAAGETQYF. The DNA read from the CDR3 is TGTGCCAGCAGTGAAGATGTTGCGGCTGGTGAGACG.

Details on this clone: The missing CDR3 end, 3 residues past where the read stops, is filled in from the germline J gene. The chain recombines TRBV20-1 with TRBJ2-3; no reliable D call. This CDR3 comprises 14 residues. The V gene lost 4 bases and the J gene lost 0 bases, with 11 bases spanning the gap. The V gene's germline CDR1 is DFQATT and CDR2 SNEGSKA (reference sequence). Incomplete CDR3 DNA: TGCAGTGCTACCCGCGGTTCTAGCACAGATACG. Residues: CSATRGSSTDT. The full CDR3 is CSATRGSSTDTQYF.

In regard to this clone: The read halts 3 residues ahead of the CDR3 end, with the missing end drawn from the germline J gene. This chain connects TRBV6-1 to TRBJ2-2, with no clear D. The germline CDR1 and CDR2 sequences are MNHNS and SASEGT. The CDR3 spans 15 residues. The chain's CDR3 is CASSEGGWSGEKLFF. Incomplete CDR3 DNA: TGTGCCAGCAGTGAAGGTGGATGGTCGGGTGAAAAG.

As regards this clone: The CDR3 goes on 3 residues after the read ends, and that part is filled in from the germline J gene. The V call is TRBV20-1, the J call TRBJ1-2, with 11 bases fitting TRBD1. In germline, CDR1 is DFQATT, CDR2 SNEGSKA (reference sequence). CDR3 length equals 15 residues. Trimming removed 5 bases from V and 3 bases from J; junction bases left unmatched: 8. The covered CDR3 bases are TGCAGTGCTGACTTGCCGGGACAGGGGGACTATGGC. Its translation is CSADLPGQGDYG. The whole CDR3 sequence reads CSADLPGQGDYGYTF.

Of note for this clone: The observed sequence ends 3 residues before the CDR3 terminus, with the missing tail filled in from the germline J gene. The rearrangement links TRBV19 to TRBJ2-1; no reliable D call. Trimming took 4 bases from V and 8 from J, leaving 18 bases between them. The CDR3 totals 15 residues. Per the germline V gene, CDR1 is LNHDA and CDR2 is SQIVND (reference sequence). The sequenced CDR3 bases are TGTGCCAGTAGTAAAGAACTGGTAATGAGCGATGAG. It specifies CASSKELVMSDE. The entire CDR3 protein is CASSKELVMSDEQFF.

Details on this clone: The CDR3 extends 3 residues past the end of the read, so its final part is completed from the germline J gene. The chain couples TRBV7-2 to TRBJ2-5, with a tentative D call TRBD2 (6 bases). The CDR3 covers 14 residues. The V gene's germline CDR1 is SGHTA and CDR2 FQGNSA. V was trimmed by 1 base and J by 7 bases, leaving 13 bases between them. The CDR3 bases that were read are TGTGCCAGCAGCTTAGACAGCGGGCTGGGGACC. Translation: CASSLDSGLGT. The entire CDR3 protein reads CASSLDSGLGTQYF. Combining the CDR3 with reference TRBV7-2 and TRBJ2-5 gives the whole variable domain GAGVSQSPSNKVTEKGKDVELRCDPISGHTALYWYRQSLGQGLEFLIYFQGNSAPDKSGLPSDRFSAERTGGSVSTLTIQRTQQEDSAVYLCASSLDSGLGTQYFGPGTRLLVL.

About this clone itself: The read comes to an end 3 residues before the CDR3 does, leaving the germline J gene to fill in the end. The V call is TRBV5-6, the J call TRBJ1-3, with D hard to call. The CDR3 contains 13 residues. Germline assignment: CDR1 SGHDT and CDR2 YYEEEE. CDR3 bases read: TGTGCCAGCAGCGCCCTCGGAGGCGGGAGG. Translation: CASSALGGGR. The full CDR3 protein is CASSALGGGRIYF.

Turning to this clone: The read is 3 residues too short to cover the CDR3 end, so that end is filled in from the germline J gene. V and J are TRBV5-1 and TRBJ1-1; D remains ambiguous. The CDR3 spans 13 residues. CDR1 and CDR2 from the germline V gene are SGHRS and YFSETQ. This CDR3 is CASSLGSTLGAFF. The part of the CDR3 DNA that was read is TGCGCCAGCAGCTTGGGTAGCACCTTGGGA.

On this clone: The read ends 3 residues shy of where the CDR3 ends; the end is completed using the germline J gene. This chain links TRBV7-2 with TRBJ1-5; tentative D call: TRBD1 (5 bases). The length of the CDR3 is 13 residues. The germline V gene encodes CDR1 SGHTA and CDR2 FQGNSA. The V end was cut by 5 bases, the J end by 5 bases, with 10 bases between. CDR3 bases read: TGTGCCAGCAGCCAAGACAGAGATCAGCCC. This gives the protein CASSQDRDQP. The CDR3 reads in full as CASSQDRDQPQHF.

Concerning this clone: From the germline J gene comes the end of the CDR3, since the read stops 3 residues before it. The rearrangement links TRBV18 to TRBJ2-3; 8 bases are a match to TRBD2. Germline V gives CDR1 KGHSH, CDR2 LQKENI. The CDR3 sequence is 13 residues long. The covered CDR3 bases are TGTGCCAGCTCAACTAGCGGAGAAGAGACG. Translated, it gives CASSTSGEET. The full CDR3 is CASSTSGEETQYF.

In the case of this clone: The DNA ends 3 residues before the CDR3 does, and the rest of the CDR3 is filled in from the germline J gene. This chain joins TRBV2 and TRBJ2-1, with 13 nucleotides matching TRBD2. Germline V gene data show CDR1 as SNHLY and CDR2 as FYNNEI. The CDR3 runs 19 residues. Trimming at V came to 2 bases and at J to 0 bases, leaving 7 bases not matched to a gene. CDR3 loop: CASSEMTSGGLSSYNEQFF. The CDR3 bases that were read are TGTGCCAGCAGTGAAATGACTAGCGGGGGGCTTAGCTCCTACAATGAG.

As regards this clone: The read is 3 residues too short to cover the CDR3 end, so that end is filled in from the germline J gene. V usage is TRBV2 and J usage is TRBJ2-1; 8 nucleotides line up with TRBD2. The germline CDR1 and CDR2 sequences are SNHLY and FYNNEI. The ends lost 7 bases at V and 0 bases at J; junction bases unmatched: 8. CDR3 size: 16 residues. This CDR3 is CASTPGSGSSYNEQFF. Partial CDR3 DNA: TGTGCCAGCACCCCGGGGAGCGGGAGCTCCTACAATGAG.